The 19 T cell receptor beta chains below come from one sample, sequenced in a study of T cells in Graves' hyperthyroidism and ophthalmopathy. What was amplified from RNA transcripts were TCR beta CDR3 regions. RT-PCR in the first round (using the HTBI primer set) targeted the TCR CDR3. TCRdb processed the multiplex PCR reads anew with MiXCR; each CDR3 protein has one entry. This sample has hundreds of thousands of distinct CDR3 sequences, with approximately 36% found just once. Sequencing was performed on blood. These TCRs come from a woman between 40 and 55 years old with Graves' hyperthyroidism.

This clonotype showed up many times. V and J are TRBV6-5 and TRBJ1-2; no clear D gene. This CDR3 is built from 13 residues. From germline, CDR1 is MNHEY and CDR2 SVGAGI. Trimming left V 6 bases short and J 2 bases short, with 10 bases between. The CDR3, as DNA: TGTGCCAGCAGATCTGACGGGAACTATGGCTACACCTTC. Translated, it gives CASRSDGNYGYTF.

This clonotype has ten or more counts. The chain employs TRBV10-3 and TRBJ1-6; 8 nucleotides align to TRBD1. The CDR3 extends over 14 amino acids. Per germline, CDR1 ENHRY and CDR2 SYGVKD. The J segment lost 9 bases and the V segment lost 2 bases, leaving 3 bases of the junction unmatched. CDR3 DNA sequence: TGTGCCATCAGTGAGCAGGGGGCTGCTTCACCCCTCCACTTT. Translating gives CAISEQGAASPLHF.

This clonotype occurred many times. The chain recombines TRBV10-1 with TRBJ2-2; D unresolved. Germline V gene sequence: CDR1 WNHNN, CDR2 SYGVQD (reference sequence). The V and J ends lost 2 bases and 2 bases respectively, with 9 bases between them. CDR3 size: 15 residues. CDR3 sequence (DNA): TGCGCCAGCAGTGAGGGGGATTTCAACACCGGGGAGCTGTTTTTT. This gives the protein CASSEGDFNTGELFF.

This clonotype was seen repeatedly, ten times or more. The chain couples TRBV7-2 to TRBJ1-1, with 10 positions matching TRBD1. The germline CDR1 and CDR2 sequences are SGHTA and FQGNSA. J gave up 5 bases and V 2 bases, and 5 bases lay outside the gene matches. The CDR3 is 15 amino acids. The CDR3 sequence: CASSLQAGQGTEAFF. Here the CDR3 DNA reads TGTGCCAGCAGCTTACAGGCGGGACAGGGGACTGAAGCTTTCTTT. The complete variable domain, with remaining parts taken from reference TRBV7-2 and TRBJ1-1, reads GAGVSQSPSNKVTEKGKDVELRCDPISGHTALYWYRQSLGQGLEFLIYFQGNSAPDKSGLPSDRFSAERTGGSVSTLTIQRTQQEDSAVYLCASSLQAGQGTEAFFGQGTRLTVV.

This clonotype was counted between two and nine times. CDR3 DNA sequence: TGTGCCAGCATCGTGGGAGGGTGGTCTGAAGCTTTCTTT. Protein: CASIVGGWSEAFF. The rearrangement links TRBV12-3 or TRBV12-4 to TRBJ1-1; no reliable D call. V gave up 7 bases and J gave up 6 bases, with 15 bases separating them. The CDR3 runs 13 residues.

This clonotype showed up many times. Germline and junction disagree at one end, which may indicate a read error. This rearrangement joins TRBV29-1 to TRBJ1-1; 9 nucleotides match TRBD1. This CDR3 comprises 12 residues. Germline V lookup: CDR1 SQVTM, CDR2 ANQGSEA. As DNA, the CDR3 is TGCAGCGTTGAAACAGGGGGCCCTGAAGCTTCCTTT. As protein: CSVETGGPEASF.

This clonotype showed up just a few times. V gene TRBV3-1 combines with J gene TRBJ1-6; TRBD1 aligns across 7 bases. The J segment lost 8 bases and the V segment lost 0 bases, leaving 16 bases of the junction unmatched. Per the germline V gene, CDR1 is LGHDT and CDR2 is YNNKEL (reference sequence). The CDR3 sequence is 19 residues long. CDR3 amino acids: CASSQDGKGARPGDSPLHF. As DNA, the CDR3 is TGTGCCAGCAGCCAAGATGGGAAGGGGGCACGTCCGGGAGATTCACCCCTCCACTTT. Supplemented by reference TRBV3-1 and TRBJ1-6, the full variable domain reads DTAVSQTPKYLVTQMGNDKSIKCEQNLGHDTMYWYKQDSKKFLKIMFSYNNKELIINETVPNRFSPKSPDKAHLNLHINSLELGDSAVYFCASSQDGKGARPGDSPLHFGNGTRLTVT.

This chain joins TRBV10-3 and TRBJ1-1; D may be TRBD1 (5 bases). Germline lookup yields CDR1 ENHRY and CDR2 SYGVKD. The CDR3 is 14 residues long. Deletions cut 3 bases from V and 1 base from J, with 9 bases between. CDR3 DNA sequence: TGTGCCATCAGTGATCTAGGGACGAACACTGAAGCTTTCTTT. As protein: CAISDLGTNTEAFF.

In regard to this clonotype: A much more abundant neighbour one base away suggests this may be a read error. V is TRBV4-3 and J is TRBJ2-7; D is possibly TRBD1 (6 bases). CDR3 length equals 15 residues. Per the germline V gene, CDR1 is LGHNA and CDR2 is YSLEER. CDR3 sequence reads: CASSQAAGQPYKQYF. The CDR3 DNA sequence: TGCGCCAGCAGCCAAGCTGCCGGACAGCCCTACAAGCAGTACTTC.

The rearrangement joins TRBV9 to TRBJ2-2, with TRBD1 identical over 9 bases. V lost 5 bases to trimming and J lost 3 bases; unmatched junction nucleotides: 5. The germline gives CDR1 SGDLS, CDR2 YYNGEE. The CDR3 is made up of 15 amino acids. Here the CDR3 DNA reads TGTGCCAGCAGTTGGGACAGGGCCGACACCGGGGAGCTGTTTTTT. Its translation is CASSWDRADTGELFF.

V and J are TRBV10-3 and TRBJ1-1, with a possible D match to TRBD1 (6 bases). CDR3 length: 14 amino acids. The germline gives CDR1 ENHRY, CDR2 SYGVKD. The V end lost 2 bases, the J end lost 5 bases, and 12 bases lay between the germline ends. The CDR3 coding sequence is TGTGCCATCAGTGAGGGAACAGGGAGGACTGAAGCTTTCTTT. Translation: CAISEGTGRTEAFF.

Comment on this clonotype: A read error may be the cause here, since a much bigger clone is one base away. The V and J genes are TRBV7-9 and TRBJ1-2; D perhaps matches TRBD1 (5 bases). V was pared by 7 bases and J by 3 bases, with 18 bases between. This CDR3 contains 15 residues. Per the germline V gene, CDR1 is SEHNR and CDR2 is FQNEAQ (reference sequence). The CDR3 DNA follows: TGTGCCAGCAACTCGTTCGAGGGGCTGGACTATGGCTACACCTTC. It translates to CASNSFEGLDYGYTF.

This rearrangement joins TRBV12-3 or TRBV12-4 to TRBJ2-5; 9 positions match TRBD2. The CDR3 covers 17 residues. Trimming removed 4 bases from V and 2 bases from J; junction bases left unmatched: 11. The CDR3, as DNA: TGTGCCAGCAGTTACAGGGCTAGCGGGATCATGCAAGAGACCCAGTACTTC. This codes for CASSYRASGIMQETQYF.

Ten or more counts support this clonotype. The V call is TRBV29-1, the J call TRBJ1-1; TRBD1 is a possible D gene (5 bases). V was cut by 3 bases and J by 5 bases, with 13 bases left in between. Germline CDR1 SQVTM, CDR2 ANQGSEA. The CDR3 is 13 amino acids. The CDR3 bases are TGCAGCGTTGACCAGGGCGGGGGGACTGAAGCTTTCTTT. Protein sequence: CSVDQGGGTEAFF.

The V and J genes are TRBV29-1 and TRBJ1-3; 9 bases match TRBD1. This CDR3 is 13 amino acids long. The V gene end was trimmed by 7 bases and the J gene end by 11 bases; junction bases not matched to a gene: 12. CDR1 and CDR2 (germline): SQVTM, ANQGSEA. CDR3 sequence reads: CSGIGDREGAIYF. The CDR3 DNA sequence: TGCAGCGGCATCGGGGACAGGGAAGGAGCCATATATTTT. Filled out from reference TRBV29-1 and TRBJ1-3, the complete variable domain reads SAVISQKPSRDICQRGTSLTIQCQVDSQVTMMFWYRQQPGQSLTLIATANQGSEATYESGFVIDKFPISRPNLTFSTLTVSNMSPEDSSIYLCSGIGDREGAIYFGEGSWLTVV.

This clonotype was observed at least ten times. J is TRBJ1-1 and V is TRBV29-1; D gene ambiguous. V was trimmed by 5 bases and J by 0 bases, leaving 13 bases between them. The CDR3 runs to 14 residues. Germline V gene data show CDR1 as SQVTM and CDR2 as ANQGSEA. CDR3 nucleotide sequence: TGCAGCGTTTCCCTCTTATATATGAACACTGAAGCTTTCTTT. It is translated as CSVSLLYMNTEAFF.

The chain is built from TRBV5-1 and TRBJ2-5; no clear D. V was cut by 4 bases and J by 1 base, with 8 bases left in between. In germline, CDR1 is SGHRS, CDR2 YFSETQ. This CDR3 comprises 13 residues. Here the CDR3 reads CASSPRPQETQYF. In DNA form, the CDR3 reads TGCGCCAGCAGCCCACGCCCCCAAGAGACCCAGTACTTC.

This clonotype has just a few counts. The V call is TRBV5-1, the J call TRBJ1-2; D possibly corresponds to TRBD1 (5 bases). Germline-derived CDR1 and CDR2 are SGHRS and YFSETQ. This CDR3 is 16 amino acids long. Deletions cut 1 base from V and 2 bases from J, with 15 bases between. The chain's CDR3 is CASSLQGATFNYGYTF. CDR3 in DNA: TGCGCCAGCAGCTTGCAAGGGGCGACCTTCAACTATGGCTACACCTTC.

In this sample, this clonotype turned up a few times. V and J are TRBV29-1 and TRBJ1-2; 8 positions match TRBD1. The junction had 0 bases not matched to a gene; V was cut back by 4 bases and J by 8 bases. Germline V lookup: CDR1 SQVTM, CDR2 ANQGSEA. CDR3 size: 10 residues. The CDR3 sequence is CSVGTGGYTF. For the CDR3, the DNA is TGCAGCGTTGGGACAGGGGGCTACACCTTC.